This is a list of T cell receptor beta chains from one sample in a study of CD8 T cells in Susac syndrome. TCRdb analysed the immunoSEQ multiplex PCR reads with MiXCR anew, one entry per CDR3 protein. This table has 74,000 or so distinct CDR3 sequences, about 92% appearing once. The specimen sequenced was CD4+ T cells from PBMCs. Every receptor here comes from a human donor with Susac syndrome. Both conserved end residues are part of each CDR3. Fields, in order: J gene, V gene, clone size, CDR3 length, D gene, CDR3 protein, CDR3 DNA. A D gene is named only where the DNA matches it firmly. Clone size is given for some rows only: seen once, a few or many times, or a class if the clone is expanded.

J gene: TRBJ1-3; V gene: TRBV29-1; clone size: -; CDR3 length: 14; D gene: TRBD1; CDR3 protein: CSVGWTGIGNTIYF; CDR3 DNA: TGCAGCGTTGGGTGGACAGGGATCGGAAACACCATATATTTT
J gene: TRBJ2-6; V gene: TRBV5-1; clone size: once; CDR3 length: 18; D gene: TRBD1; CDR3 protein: CASSSRDRVSSGANVLTF; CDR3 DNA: TGCGCCAGCAGCTCCCGGGACAGGGTTAGCTCTGGGGCCAACGTCCTGACTTTC
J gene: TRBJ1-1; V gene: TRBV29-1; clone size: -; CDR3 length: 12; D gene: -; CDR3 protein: CSAQTPNTEAFF; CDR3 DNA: TGCAGCGCGCAGACACCGAACACTGAAGCTTTCTTT
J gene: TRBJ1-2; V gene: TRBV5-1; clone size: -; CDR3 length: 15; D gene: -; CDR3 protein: CASSFLVAGNYGYTF; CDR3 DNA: TGCGCCAGCAGCTTTCTCGTGGCAGGGAACTATGGCTACACCTTC
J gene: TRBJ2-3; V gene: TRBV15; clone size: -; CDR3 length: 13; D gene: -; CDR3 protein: CATSRDPQDTQYF; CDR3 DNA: TGTGCCACCAGCAGGGACCCGCAGGATACGCAGTATTTT
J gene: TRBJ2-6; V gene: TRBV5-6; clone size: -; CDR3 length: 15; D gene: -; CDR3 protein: CASSAGSAGANVLTF; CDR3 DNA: TGTGCCAGCAGCGCAGGCTCGGCTGGGGCCAACGTCCTGACTTTC
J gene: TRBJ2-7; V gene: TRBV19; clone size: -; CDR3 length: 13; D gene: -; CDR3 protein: CASSRGPYYEQYF; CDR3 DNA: TGTGCCAGTAGTCGAGGGCCCTACTACGAGCAGTACTTC
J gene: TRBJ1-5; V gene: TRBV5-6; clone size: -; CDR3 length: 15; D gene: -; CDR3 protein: CASSAAGSGNQPQHF; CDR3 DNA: TGTGCCAGCAGCGCCGCTGGGAGCGGCAATCAGCCCCAGCATTTT
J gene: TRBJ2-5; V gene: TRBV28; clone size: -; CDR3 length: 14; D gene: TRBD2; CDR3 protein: CASGASGSRETQYF; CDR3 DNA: TGTGCCAGCGGGGCTAGCGGGAGTAGAGAGACCCAGTACTTC
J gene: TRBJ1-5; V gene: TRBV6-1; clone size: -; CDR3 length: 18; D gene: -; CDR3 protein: CASSRTGNSAGSNQPQHF; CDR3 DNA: TGTGCCAGCAGTCGCACCGGGAACTCCGCGGGGAGCAATCAGCCCCAGCATTTT
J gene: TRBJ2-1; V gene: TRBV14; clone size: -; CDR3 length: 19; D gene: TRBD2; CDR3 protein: CASSQGRLAGLNSYNEQFF; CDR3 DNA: TGTGCCAGCAGCCAAGGAAGACTAGCGGGACTAAACTCCTACAATGAGCAGTTCTTC
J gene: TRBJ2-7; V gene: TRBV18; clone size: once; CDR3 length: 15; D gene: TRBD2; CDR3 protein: CASSPASLAGAGQYF; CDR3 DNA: TGTGCCAGCTCACCGGCTTCGCTAGCGGGAGCCGGGCAGTACTTC
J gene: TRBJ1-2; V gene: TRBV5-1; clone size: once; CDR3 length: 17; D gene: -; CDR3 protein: CASSLGLPGPTYGGYTF; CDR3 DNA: TGCGCCAGCAGCTTGGGACTACCGGGACCCACCTATGGAGGCTACACCTTC
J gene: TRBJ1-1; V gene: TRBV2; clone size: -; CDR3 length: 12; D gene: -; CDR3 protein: CASRRVGTEAFF; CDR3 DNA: TGTGCCAGCAGGAGGGTGGGCACTGAAGCTTTCTTT
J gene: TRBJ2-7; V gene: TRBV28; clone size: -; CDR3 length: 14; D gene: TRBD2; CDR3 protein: CASNLAGDVYEQYF; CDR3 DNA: TGTGCCAGCAACCTAGCGGGAGACGTATACGAGCAGTACTTC
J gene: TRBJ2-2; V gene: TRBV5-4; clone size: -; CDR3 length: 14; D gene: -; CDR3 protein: CASSSGGEFGELFF; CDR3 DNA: TGTGCCAGCAGCTCCGGGGGCGAGTTTGGGGAGCTGTTTTTT
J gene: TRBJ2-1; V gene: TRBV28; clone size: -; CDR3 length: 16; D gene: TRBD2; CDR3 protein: CASSLYLAGGTNEQFF; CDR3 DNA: TGTGCCAGCAGTTTGTACCTAGCGGGAGGTACCAATGAGCAGTTCTTC
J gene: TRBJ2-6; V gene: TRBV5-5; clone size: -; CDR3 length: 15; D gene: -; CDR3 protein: CASSYQGSGANVLTF; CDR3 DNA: TGTGCCAGCAGCTACCAGGGATCCGGGGCCAACGTCCTGACTTTC
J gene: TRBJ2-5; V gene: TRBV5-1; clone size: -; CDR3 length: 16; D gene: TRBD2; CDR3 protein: CASSAGLAESKETQYF; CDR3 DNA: TGCGCCAGCAGCGCCGGACTAGCGGAAAGCAAAGAGACCCAGTACTTC
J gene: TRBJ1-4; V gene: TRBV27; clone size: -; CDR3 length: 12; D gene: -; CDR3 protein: CASRQLNEKLFF; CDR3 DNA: TGTGCCAGTAGACAGTTAAATGAAAAACTGTTTTTT
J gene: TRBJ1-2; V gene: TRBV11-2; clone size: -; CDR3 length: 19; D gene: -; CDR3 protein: CASSRGGSRVISANYGYTF; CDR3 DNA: TGTGCCAGCAGCCGAGGGGGGTCCAGGGTGATCTCAGCTAACTATGGCTACACCTTC
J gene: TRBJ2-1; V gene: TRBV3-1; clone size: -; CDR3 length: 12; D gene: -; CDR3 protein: CASSRTMHEQFF; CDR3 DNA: TGTGCCAGCAGCCGAACTATGCATGAGCAGTTCTTC
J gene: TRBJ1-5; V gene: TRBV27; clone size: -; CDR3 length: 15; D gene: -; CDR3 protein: CASSRVRDGGQPQHF; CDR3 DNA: TGTGCCAGCAGCCGCGTTCGGGACGGTGGTCAGCCCCAGCATTTT
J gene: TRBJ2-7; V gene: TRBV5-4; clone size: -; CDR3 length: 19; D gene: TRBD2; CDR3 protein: CASSHRLAGGLLSSYEQYF; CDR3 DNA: TGTGCCAGCAGCCACCGTCTAGCGGGAGGCCTTTTGAGCTCCTACGAGCAGTACTTC
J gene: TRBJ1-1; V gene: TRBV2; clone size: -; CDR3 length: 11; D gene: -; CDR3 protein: CASSAKIEAFF; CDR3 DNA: TGTGCCAGCAGCGCAAAGATCGAAGCTTTCTTT
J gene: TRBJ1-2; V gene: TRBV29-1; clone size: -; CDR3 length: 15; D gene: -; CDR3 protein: CSVDPGRGRGYGYTF; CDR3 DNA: TGCAGCGTTGATCCAGGACGAGGACGGGGCTATGGCTACACCTTC
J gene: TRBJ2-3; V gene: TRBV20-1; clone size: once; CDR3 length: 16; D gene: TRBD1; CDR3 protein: CSARMVTGGGTDTQYF; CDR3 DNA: TGCAGTGCTCGGATGGTGACAGGGGGCGGCACAGATACGCAGTATTTT
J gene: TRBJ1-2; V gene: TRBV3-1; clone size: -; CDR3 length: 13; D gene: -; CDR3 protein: CATRGGRNYGYTF; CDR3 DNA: TGTGCCACCCGGGGCGGGCGGAACTATGGCTACACCTTC
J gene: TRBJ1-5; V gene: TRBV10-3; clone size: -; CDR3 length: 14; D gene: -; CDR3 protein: CAISAGVRGQPQHF; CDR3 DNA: TGTGCCATCAGTGCGGGGGTGAGAGGTCAGCCCCAGCATTTT
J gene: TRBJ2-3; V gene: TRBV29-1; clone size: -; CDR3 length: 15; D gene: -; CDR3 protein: CSVEGDRPSTDTQYF; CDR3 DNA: TGCAGCGTTGAAGGTGACAGGCCCAGCACAGATACGCAGTATTTT
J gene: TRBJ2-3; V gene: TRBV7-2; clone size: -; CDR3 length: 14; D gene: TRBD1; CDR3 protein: CASSPGQAPDTQYF; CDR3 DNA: TGTGCCAGCAGCCCGGGACAGGCCCCGGATACGCAGTATTTT
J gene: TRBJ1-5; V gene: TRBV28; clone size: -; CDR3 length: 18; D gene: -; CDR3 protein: CASKGGRGAGLSNQPQHF; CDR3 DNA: TGTGCCAGCAAGGGGGGAAGGGGCGCGGGACTTAGCAATCAGCCCCAGCATTTT
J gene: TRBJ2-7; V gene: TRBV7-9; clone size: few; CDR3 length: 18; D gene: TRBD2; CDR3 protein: CASSRIPTSGRATGEQYF; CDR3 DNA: TGTGCCAGCAGCCGCATACCGACTAGCGGGAGGGCCACTGGCGAGCAGTACTTC
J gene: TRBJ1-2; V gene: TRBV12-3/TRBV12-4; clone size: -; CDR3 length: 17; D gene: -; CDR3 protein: CASSRNPKGQINYGYTF; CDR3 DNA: TGTGCCAGCAGCCGAAATCCTAAGGGACAAATTAACTATGGCTACACCTTC
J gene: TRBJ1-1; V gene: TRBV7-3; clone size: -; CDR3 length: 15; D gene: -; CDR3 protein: CASSITAGPGTEAFF; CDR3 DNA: TGTGCCAGCAGCATTACCGCGGGTCCTGGCACTGAAGCTTTCTTT
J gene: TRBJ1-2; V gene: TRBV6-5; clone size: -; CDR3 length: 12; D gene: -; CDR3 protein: CASSLLGYGYTF; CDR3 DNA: TGTGCCAGCAGTTTACTGGGCTATGGCTACACCTTC
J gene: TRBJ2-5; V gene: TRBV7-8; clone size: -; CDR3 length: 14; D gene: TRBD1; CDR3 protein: CASSEGQGDETQYF; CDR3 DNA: TGTGCCAGCAGCGAGGGACAGGGGGATGAGACCCAGTACTTC
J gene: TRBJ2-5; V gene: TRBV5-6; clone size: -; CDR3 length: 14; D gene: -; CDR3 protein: CASLQGLLQETQYF; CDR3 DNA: TGTGCCAGCCTCCAGGGGCTGCTTCAAGAGACCCAGTACTTC
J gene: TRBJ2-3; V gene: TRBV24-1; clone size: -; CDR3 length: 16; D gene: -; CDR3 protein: CATSDPGLLVTDTQYF; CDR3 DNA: TGTGCCACCAGTGATCCGGGATTGCTAGTCACAGATACGCAGTATTTT
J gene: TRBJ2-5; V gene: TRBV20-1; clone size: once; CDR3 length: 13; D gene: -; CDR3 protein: CSVGGAGSETQYF; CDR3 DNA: TGCAGTGTAGGGGGGGCAGGGTCAGAGACCCAGTACTTC
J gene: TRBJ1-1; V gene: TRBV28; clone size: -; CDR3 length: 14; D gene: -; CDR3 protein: CASSFGYRNTEAFF; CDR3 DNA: TGTGCCAGCAGTTTTGGGTACAGGAACACTGAAGCTTTCTTT
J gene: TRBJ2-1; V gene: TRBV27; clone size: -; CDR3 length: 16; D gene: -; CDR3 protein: CASSPLRPRGVNEQFF; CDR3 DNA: TGTGCCAGCAGTCCCCTCCGCCCGCGGGGCGTAAATGAGCAGTTCTTC
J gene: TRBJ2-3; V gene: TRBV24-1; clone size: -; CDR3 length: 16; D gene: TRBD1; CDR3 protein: CATSDTPSQGADTQYF; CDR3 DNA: TGTGCCACCAGTGATACACCATCCCAGGGGGCAGATACGCAGTATTTT
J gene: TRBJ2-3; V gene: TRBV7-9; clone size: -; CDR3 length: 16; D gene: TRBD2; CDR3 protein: CASSLGLAGVIDTQYF; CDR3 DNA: TGTGCCAGCAGCTTAGGACTAGCGGGAGTCATAGATACGCAGTATTTT
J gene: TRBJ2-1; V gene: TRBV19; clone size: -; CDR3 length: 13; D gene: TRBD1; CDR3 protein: CASKGQRYNEQFF; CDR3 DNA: TGTGCCAGTAAGGGACAGAGATACAATGAGCAGTTCTTC
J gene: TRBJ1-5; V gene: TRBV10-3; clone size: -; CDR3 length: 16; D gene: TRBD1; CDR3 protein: CAISESGTGFNQPQHF; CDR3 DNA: TGTGCCATCAGTGAGTCCGGGACAGGTTTCAATCAGCCCCAGCATTTT
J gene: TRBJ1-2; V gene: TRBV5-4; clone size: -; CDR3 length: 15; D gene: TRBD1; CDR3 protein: CASSLNRGSNYGYTF; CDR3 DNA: TGTGCCAGCAGCCTAAACAGGGGCTCAAACTATGGCTACACCTTC
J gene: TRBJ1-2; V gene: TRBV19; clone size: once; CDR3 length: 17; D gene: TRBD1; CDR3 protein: CASSIRDSKFRNYGYTF; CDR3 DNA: TGTGCCAGTAGTATACGGGACAGTAAGTTCCGTAACTATGGCTACACCTTC
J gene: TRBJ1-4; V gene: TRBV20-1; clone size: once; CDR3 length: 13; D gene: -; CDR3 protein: CSASHQTWEKLFF; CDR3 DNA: TGCAGTGCTAGCCATCAAACGTGGGAAAAACTGTTTTTT
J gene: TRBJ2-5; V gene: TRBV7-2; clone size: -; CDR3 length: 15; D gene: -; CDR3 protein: CASSLQIVGQKTQYF; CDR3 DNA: TGTGCCAGCAGCTTACAGATTGTCGGTCAAAAGACCCAGTACTTC
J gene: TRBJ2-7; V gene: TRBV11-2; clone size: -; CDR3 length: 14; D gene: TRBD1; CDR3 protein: CASSSDRGFYEQYF; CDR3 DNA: TGTGCCAGCAGCTCGGACAGGGGGTTCTACGAGCAGTACTTC
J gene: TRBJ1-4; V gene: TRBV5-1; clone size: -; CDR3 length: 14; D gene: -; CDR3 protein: CASRGDATNEKLFF; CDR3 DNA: TGCGCCAGCAGGGGAGATGCAACTAATGAAAAACTGTTTTTT
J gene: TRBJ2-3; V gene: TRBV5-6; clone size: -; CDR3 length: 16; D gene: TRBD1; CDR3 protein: CASSLIQGVLADTQYF; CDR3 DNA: TGTGCCAGCAGCTTAATACAGGGGGTGCTTGCAGATACGCAGTATTTT